The source of this T cell receptor (beta chain) is a study of vaccination effects on CD4 cells after COVID-19. ViraFEST assay sequencing came after antigen-specific CD4+ T cells were expanded with viral peptide pools. With more than nine days of culture completed, CD4+ T cells were isolated. Each participant was given two doses of one vaccine (BNT162b2 or mRNA-1273). Study-level results: Sampling in the study covered few convalescent patients and included no early post-infection timepoints. Infection-derived and vaccine-derived clones contracted markedly late after vaccination.

Sequencing was performed with immunoSEQ multiplex PCR; in TCRdb, only in-frame clones are kept and a portion is missing. The sample includes some 74,000 clones, approximately 80% of them seen just once. Turning to this clone: The antigen is undetermined.

The CDR3 is made up of 17 amino acids. With 3 bases removed from V and 5 bases from J, the gap between germline ends came to 25 bases. The germline CDR1 and CDR2 sequences are DFQATT and SNEGSKA (reference sequence). The receptor was derived from a human donor who received a COVID-19 vaccine. The specimen comprised CD4+ T cells from PBMCs cultured with HCoV-229E spike peptides, sampled after COVID-19 vaccination. The V and J genes are TRBV20-1 and TRBJ1-2; possible D gene TRBD1, 5 bases. The CDR3 region has the DNA TGCAGTGCTAGTGGGGCGCGAGACGGCGGGGGAACTTATGGCTACACCTTC. Translation gives CSASGARDGGGTYGYTF.